This T cell receptor beta chain was identified in a study of blood T cell repertoires in COVID-19. The wider study: Acute-phase and convalescent COVID-19 samples originated in the United States, Italy and Spain. The cDNA or gDNA used as material had been derived from T cells, B-cell-depleted T cells, or PBMCs.

Individuals aged about 18 to 100 years were recruited from roughly 23 US areas. Participants' own reports of clinical history determined their cohort assignment. TCRdb keeps only in-frame clones here, not all; method: immunoSEQ multiplex PCR. The table shows fewer than 350,000 clones, with nearly 90% occurring only once. V lost 1 base, J lost 4 bases, and 0 bases stayed unmatched. Germline V gene lookup returns CDR1 LNHNV and CDR2 YYDKDF (reference sequence). The CDR3 has 14 residues. The clonotype comes from a woman aged 18 to 35 with acute COVID-19. Sequences were obtained from PBMCs or T cells enriched from blood (not recorded which). The rearrangement uses TRBV15 and TRBJ2-3; 9 positions match TRBD2. For the CDR3, the DNA is TGTGCCACCAGCAGAGGACTAGCGGCAGATACGCAGTATTTT. This translates into CATSRGLAADTQYF.